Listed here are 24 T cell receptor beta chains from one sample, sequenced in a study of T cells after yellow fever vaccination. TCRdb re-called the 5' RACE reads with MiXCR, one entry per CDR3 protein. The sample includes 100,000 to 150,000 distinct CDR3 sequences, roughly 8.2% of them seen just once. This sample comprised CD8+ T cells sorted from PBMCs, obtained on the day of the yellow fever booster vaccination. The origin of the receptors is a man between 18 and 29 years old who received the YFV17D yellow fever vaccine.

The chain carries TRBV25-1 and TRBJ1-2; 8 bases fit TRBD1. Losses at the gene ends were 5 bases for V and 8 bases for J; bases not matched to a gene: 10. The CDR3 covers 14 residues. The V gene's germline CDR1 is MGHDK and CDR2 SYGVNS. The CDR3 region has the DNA TGTGCCAGCAGTATTCACAGGGGGGTTCTGGGCTACACCTTC. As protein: CASSIHRGVLGYTF.

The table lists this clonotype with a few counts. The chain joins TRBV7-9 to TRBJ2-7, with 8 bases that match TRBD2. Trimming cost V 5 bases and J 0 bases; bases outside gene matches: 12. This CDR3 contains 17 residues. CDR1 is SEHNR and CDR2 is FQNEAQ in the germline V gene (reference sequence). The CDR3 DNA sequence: TGTGCCAGCAGCCCTAGCTGGAGCAGCGGGGGCTCCTACGAGCAGTACTTC. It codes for CASSPSWSSGGSYEQYF.

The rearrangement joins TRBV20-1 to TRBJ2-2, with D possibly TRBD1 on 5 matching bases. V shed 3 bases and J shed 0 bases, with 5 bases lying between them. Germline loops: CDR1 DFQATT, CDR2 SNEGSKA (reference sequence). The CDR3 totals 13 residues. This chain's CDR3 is CSARGPNTGELFF. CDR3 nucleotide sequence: TGCAGTGCTAGGGGGCCGAACACCGGGGAGCTGTTTTTT.

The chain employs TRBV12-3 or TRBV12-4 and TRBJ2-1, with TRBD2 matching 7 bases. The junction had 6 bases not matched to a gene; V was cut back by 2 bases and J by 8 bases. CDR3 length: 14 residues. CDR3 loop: CASSLTEGRDEQFF. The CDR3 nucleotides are TGTGCCAGCAGTTTAACTGAGGGGAGGGATGAGCAGTTCTTC.

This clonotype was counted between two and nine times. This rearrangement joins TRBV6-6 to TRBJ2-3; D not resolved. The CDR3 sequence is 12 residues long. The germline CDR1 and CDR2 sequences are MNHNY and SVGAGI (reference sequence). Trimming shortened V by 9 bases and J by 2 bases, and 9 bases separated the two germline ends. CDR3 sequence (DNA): TGTGCCAGTTGGGATCTCACAGATACGCAGTATTTT. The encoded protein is CASWDLTDTQYF.

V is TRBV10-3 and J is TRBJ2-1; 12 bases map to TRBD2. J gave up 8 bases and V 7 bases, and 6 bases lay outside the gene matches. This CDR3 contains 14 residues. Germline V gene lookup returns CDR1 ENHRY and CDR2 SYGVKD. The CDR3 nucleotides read TGTGCCATCAAAACTAGCGGGGGGTACCATGAGCAGTTCTTC. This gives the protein CAIKTSGGYHEQFF.

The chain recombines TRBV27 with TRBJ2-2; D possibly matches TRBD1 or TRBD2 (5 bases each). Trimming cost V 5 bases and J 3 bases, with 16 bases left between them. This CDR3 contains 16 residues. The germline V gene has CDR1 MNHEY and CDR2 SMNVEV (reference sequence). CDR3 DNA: TGTGCCAGCAGTAGCGTCCGGGACGGTTACACCGGGGAGCTGTTTTTT. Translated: CASSSVRDGYTGELFF.

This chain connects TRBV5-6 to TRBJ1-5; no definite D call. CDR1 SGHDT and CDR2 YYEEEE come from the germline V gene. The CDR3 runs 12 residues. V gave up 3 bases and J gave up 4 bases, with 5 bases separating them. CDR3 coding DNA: TGTGCCAGCAGCTCACATAATCAGCCCCAGCATTTT. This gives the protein CASSSHNQPQHF.

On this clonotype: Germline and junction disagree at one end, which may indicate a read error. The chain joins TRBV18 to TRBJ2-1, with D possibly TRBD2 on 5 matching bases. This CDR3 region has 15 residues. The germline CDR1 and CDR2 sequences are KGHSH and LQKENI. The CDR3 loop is CASSPPRRSYNEEFF. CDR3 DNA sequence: TGTGCCAGCTCACCACCGAGGAGGTCCTACAATGAGGAGTTCTTC.

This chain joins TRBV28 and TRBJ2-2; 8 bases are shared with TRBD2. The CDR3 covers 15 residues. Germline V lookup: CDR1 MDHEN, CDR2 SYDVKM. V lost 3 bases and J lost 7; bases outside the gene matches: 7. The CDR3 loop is CASSFVSGAGGELFF. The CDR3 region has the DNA TGTGCCAGCAGTTTCGTTAGCGGGGCAGGCGGGGAGCTGTTTTTT.

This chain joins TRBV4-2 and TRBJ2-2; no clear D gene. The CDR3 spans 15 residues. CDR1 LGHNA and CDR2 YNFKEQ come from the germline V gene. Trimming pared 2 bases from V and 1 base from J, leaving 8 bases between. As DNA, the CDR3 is TGTGCCAGCAGCCAACAGTCGGGGAACACCGGGGAGCTGTTTTTT. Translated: CASSQQSGNTGELFF.

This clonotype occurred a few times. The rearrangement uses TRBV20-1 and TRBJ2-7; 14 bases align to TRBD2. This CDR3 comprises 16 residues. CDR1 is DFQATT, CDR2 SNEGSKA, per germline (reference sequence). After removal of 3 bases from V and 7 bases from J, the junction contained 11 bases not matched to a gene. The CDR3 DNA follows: TGCAGTGCTAGGACTAGCGGGGGGGCCTTCTTGGTTGAGCAGTACTTC. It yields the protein CSARTSGGAFLVEQYF.

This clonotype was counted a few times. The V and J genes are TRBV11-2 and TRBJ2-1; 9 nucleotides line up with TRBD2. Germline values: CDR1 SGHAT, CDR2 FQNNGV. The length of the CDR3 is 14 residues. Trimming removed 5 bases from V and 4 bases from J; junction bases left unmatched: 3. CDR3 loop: CASSVAGAYNEQFF. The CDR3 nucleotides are TGTGCCAGCAGCGTAGCGGGGGCATACAATGAGCAGTTCTTC.

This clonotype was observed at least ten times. CDR3 sequence reads: CASGLAENEQFF. CDR3 DNA sequence: TGCGCCAGCGGACTAGCGGAAAATGAGCAGTTCTTC. This sequence joins TRBV10-2 and TRBJ2-1; the match to TRBD2 covers 10 bases. The CDR3 consists of 12 residues. Germline CDR1 is WSHSY and CDR2 is SAAADI. Losses at the gene ends were 8 bases for V and 7 bases for J; bases not matched to a gene: 2.

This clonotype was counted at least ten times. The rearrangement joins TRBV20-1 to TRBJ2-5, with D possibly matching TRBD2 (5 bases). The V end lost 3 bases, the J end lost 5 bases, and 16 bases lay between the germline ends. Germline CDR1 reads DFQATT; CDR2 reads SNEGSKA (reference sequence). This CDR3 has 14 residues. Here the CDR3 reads CSASGPEEWETQYF. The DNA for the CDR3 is TGCAGTGCTAGCGGCCCGGAGGAGTGGGAGACCCAGTACTTC.

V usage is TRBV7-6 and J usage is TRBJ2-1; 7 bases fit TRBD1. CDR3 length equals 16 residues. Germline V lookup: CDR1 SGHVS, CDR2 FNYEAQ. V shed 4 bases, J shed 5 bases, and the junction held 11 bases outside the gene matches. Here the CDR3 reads CASSYPGTATNNEQFF. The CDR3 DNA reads TGTGCCAGCAGCTACCCGGGGACAGCGACGAACAATGAGCAGTTCTTC.

For the CDR3, the DNA is TGCGCCAGCAGCCCGGACAAACGTGGCTACACCTTC. This sequence encodes CASSPDKRGYTF. This sequence joins TRBV4-3 and TRBJ1-2, with D perhaps matching TRBD1 (5 bases). V was clipped by 4 bases and J by 7 bases, with 10 bases between them. Germline CDR1 is LGHNA and CDR2 is YSLEER. CDR3 size: 12 residues.

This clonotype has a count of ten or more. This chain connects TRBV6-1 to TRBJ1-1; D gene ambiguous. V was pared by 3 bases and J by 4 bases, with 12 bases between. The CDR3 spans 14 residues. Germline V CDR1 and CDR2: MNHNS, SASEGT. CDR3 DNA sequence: TGTGCCAGCAGTGACGATATATGGAGCACTGAAGCTTTCTTT. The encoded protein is CASSDDIWSTEAFF.

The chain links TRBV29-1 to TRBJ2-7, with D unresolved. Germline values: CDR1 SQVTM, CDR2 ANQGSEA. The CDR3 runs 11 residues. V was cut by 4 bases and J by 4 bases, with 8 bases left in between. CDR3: CSVVRTYEQYF. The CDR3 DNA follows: TGCAGCGTTGTTCGCACTTACGAGCAGTACTTC.

CDR3 residues: CASSPDSSTDTQYF. The CDR3 DNA reads TGTGCCAGCAGCCCGGACAGTTCCACAGATACGCAGTATTTT. This chain joins TRBV7-2 and TRBJ2-3; possibly TRBD1 for D (6 bases). Trimming left V 5 bases short and J 2 bases short, with 11 bases between. This CDR3 has 14 amino acids. Germline V CDR1 and CDR2: SGHTA, FQGNSA.

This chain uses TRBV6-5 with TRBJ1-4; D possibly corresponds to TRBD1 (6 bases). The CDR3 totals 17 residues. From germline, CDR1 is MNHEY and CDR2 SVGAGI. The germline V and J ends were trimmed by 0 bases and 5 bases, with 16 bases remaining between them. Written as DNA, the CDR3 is TGTGCCAGCAGTTACTCGAAGGATGGGGGCGGGAATGAAAAACTGTTTTTT. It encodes CASSYSKDGGGNEKLFF.

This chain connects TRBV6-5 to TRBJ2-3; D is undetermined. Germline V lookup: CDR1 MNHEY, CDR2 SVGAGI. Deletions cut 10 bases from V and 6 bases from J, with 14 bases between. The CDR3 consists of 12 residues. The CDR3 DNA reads TGTGCCATCGAGACGCCCGGGGATACGCAGTATTTT. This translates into CAIETPGDTQYF.

CDR3 protein: CASSPWGDTDTQYF. The DNA of the CDR3 is TGCGCCAGCAGCCCCTGGGGAGACACAGATACGCAGTATTTT. V is TRBV4-1 and J is TRBJ2-3, with D maybe TRBD2 (5 bases). The germline V gene has CDR1 MGHRA and CDR2 YSYEKL. Trimming cost V 4 bases and J 2 bases, with 10 bases left between them. The CDR3 is 14 amino acids.

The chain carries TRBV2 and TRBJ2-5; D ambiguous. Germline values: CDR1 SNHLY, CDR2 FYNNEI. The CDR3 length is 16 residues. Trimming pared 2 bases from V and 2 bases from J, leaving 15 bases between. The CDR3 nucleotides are TGTGCCAGCAGTGAATGGGCGGTCAGATCACAAGAGACCCAGTACTTC. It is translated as CASSEWAVRSQETQYF.